These 16 T cell receptor beta chains were sequenced from one sample in a study of Ad26.COV2.S vaccination and SARS-CoV-2 variants. Treatment here: approximately 18 received Ad26.COV2.S at low or high dose, single or two shots; 5 received placebo; per-sample allocation not given. Sample collection was performed on day 63 after the first vaccine or placebo injection. Generated by immunoSEQ multiplex PCR, the TCRdb table keeps only in-frame clones and is missing some. Here the sample spans roughly 680,000 clones, around 92% being singletons. The sample consisted of peripheral blood, taken in a trial of Ad26.COV2.S vaccine versus placebo. The receptors shown here come from a person aged 18-65 years who received the Ad26.COV2.S COVID-19 vaccine or a placebo.

The rearrangement joins TRBV30 to TRBJ2-7, with D perhaps matching TRBD1 (7 bases). The CDR3 length is 11 residues. Germline assignment: CDR1 GTSNPN and CDR2 SVGIG (reference sequence). Here the CDR3 DNA reads TGTGCTTTGCGGAGGGGGCCGGAGCAGTACTTC. Translating it yields CALRRGPEQYF. The full variable domain, its missing parts supplied by reference TRBV30 and TRBJ2-7, is SQTIHQWPATLVQPVGSPLSLECTVEGTSNPNLYWYRQAAGRGLQLLFYSVGIGQISSEVPQNLSASRPQDRQFILSSKKLLLSDSGFYLCALRRGPEQYFGPGTRLTVT.

This chain uses TRBV27 with TRBJ2-1; tentatively, D is TRBD2 (6 bases). The germline CDR1 and CDR2 sequences are MNHEY and SMNVEV (reference sequence). V was trimmed by 2 bases and J by 7 bases, leaving 9 bases between them. CDR3 length: 13 residues. The CDR3 spells CASSLRERNEQFF. CDR3 DNA sequence: TGTGCCAGCAGTTTACGGGAGAGGAATGAGCAGTTCTTC.

V is TRBV5-1 and J is TRBJ1-1; 10 bases agree with TRBD1. Per the germline V gene, CDR1 is SGHRS and CDR2 is YFSETQ. The CDR3 covers 13 residues. Germline trimming cut 4 bases from V and 10 bases from J; bases unmatched to any gene: 7. In nucleotides, the CDR3 is TGCGCCAGCAGCCCGTTGACAGGGGGCTCAGCTTTCTTT. Its protein is CASSPLTGGSAFF.

This clone was seen more than once but under ten times. The rearrangement uses TRBV18 and TRBJ2-7; 7 bases match TRBD1. With V trimmed by 2 bases and J by 2 bases, 0 bases remained unmatched. CDR1 is KGHSH, CDR2 LQKENI, per germline. CDR3 size: 13 residues. DNA for the CDR3: TGTGCCAGCTCACCAGGGACAGCCTACGAGCAGTACTTC. This gives the protein CASSPGTAYEQYF.

The J gene is TRBJ2-7, the V gene TRBV7-9; 10 positions agree with TRBD1. V lost 3 bases to trimming and J lost 5 bases; unmatched junction nucleotides: 7. This CDR3 region has 15 residues. Germline V gene data show CDR1 as SEHNR and CDR2 as FQNEAQ (reference sequence). CDR3 sequence (DNA): TGTGCCAGCAGCTTTTTGGACAGGGGGGAAAACGAGCAGTACTTC. Translating it yields CASSFLDRGENEQYF.

The chain recombines TRBV2 with TRBJ2-5, with TRBD1 identical over 7 bases. Looked up from germline, CDR1 is SNHLY and CDR2 is FYNNEI. The CDR3 contains 14 residues. V lost 6 bases, J lost 5 bases, and 9 bases stayed unmatched. The CDR3 here is CASRSRGLQETQYF. In nucleotides, the CDR3 is TGTGCCAGCAGATCTAGGGGGCTACAGGAGACCCAGTACTTC.

The V gene is TRBV19, the J gene TRBJ1-1; unclear D gene. The CDR3 totals 15 residues. V was shortened by 3 bases and J by 0 bases, with 11 bases between the two germline ends. The germline CDR1 and CDR2 sequences are LNHDA and SQIVND (reference sequence). The CDR3 DNA follows: TGTGCCAGTAGTATGGGAGTAATAATGAACACTGAAGCTTTCTTT. Its protein is CASSMGVIMNTEAFF.

The V and J genes are TRBV7-8 and TRBJ1-4; D gene uncertain. Trimming took off 5 bases at V and 0 bases at J, with 13 bases between the two ends. Germline V gives CDR1 SGHVS, CDR2 FQNEAQ. The CDR3 loop spans 16 amino acids. CDR3 protein: CASSQPGTPTNEKLFF. Written as DNA, the CDR3 is TGTGCCAGCAGCCAACCGGGAACACCAACTAATGAAAAACTGTTTTTT.

The CDR3 protein is CASREGGAPDGSPLHF. The CDR3 region has the DNA TGTGCCAGTAGGGAAGGGGGGGCCCCAGACGGCTCACCCCTCCACTTT. The chain uses TRBV19 and TRBJ1-6, with D perhaps TRBD1 (6 bases). Per the germline V gene, CDR1 is LNHDA and CDR2 is SQIVND (reference sequence). V was pared by 6 bases and J by 10 bases, with 22 bases between. The CDR3 runs to 16 residues.

This clone has only one observation. The chain joins TRBV18 to TRBJ2-5, with D uncertain. V gave up 2 bases and J gave up 5 bases, with 9 bases separating them. There are 13 residues in the CDR3. Germline CDR1 reads KGHSH; CDR2 reads LQKENI. Here the CDR3 DNA reads TGTGCCAGCTCACCAAGTGGTCTGGAGACCCAGTACTTC. Its translation is CASSPSGLETQYF. Together with reference TRBV18 and TRBJ2-5, the CDR3 gives the full variable domain: NAGVMQNPRHLVRRRGQEARLRCSPMKGHSHVYWYRQLPEEGLKFMVYLQKENIIDESGMPKERFSAEFPKEGPSILRIQQVVRGDSAAYFCASSPSGLETQYFGPGTRLLVL.

This chain uses TRBV5-1 with TRBJ1-1; TRBD1 aligns across 7 bases. V lost 4 bases to trimming and J lost 1 base; unmatched junction nucleotides: 7. Germline CDR1 SGHRS, CDR2 YFSETQ. This CDR3 comprises 15 residues. Written as DNA, the CDR3 is TGCGCCAGCAGCCTGCGACAGGGAGAGAACACTGAAGCTTTCTTT. This sequence encodes CASSLRQGENTEAFF.

The J gene is TRBJ1-1, the V gene TRBV12-3 or TRBV12-4; TRBD1 aligns across 7 bases. The CDR3 runs 11 residues. Germline trimming cut 3 bases from V and 11 bases from J; bases unmatched to any gene: 3. In DNA, the CDR3 is TGTGCCAGCAGTTTTAGGGGGCGGGCTTTCTTT. Translation gives CASSFRGRAFF.

V is TRBV11-2 and J is TRBJ1-5; D may be TRBD1 (5 bases). Trimming pared 5 bases from V and 6 bases from J, leaving 11 bases between. The CDR3 is made up of 13 amino acids. The germline gives CDR1 SGHAT, CDR2 FQNNGV. CDR3 sequence: CASSPGLTQPQHF. CDR3 coding DNA: TGTGCCAGCAGCCCAGGGTTAACTCAGCCCCAGCATTTT.

The rearrangement links TRBV7-2 to TRBJ2-1; no clear D. V gave up 2 bases and J gave up 0 bases, with 8 bases separating them. This CDR3 contains 15 residues. Germline V gene sequence: CDR1 SGHTA, CDR2 FQGNSA. CDR3 loop: CASSLSISSYNEQFF. The CDR3 coding sequence is TGTGCCAGCAGCTTATCTATTAGCTCCTACAATGAGCAGTTCTTC. Full variable domain (missing parts from reference TRBV7-2 and TRBJ2-1): GAGVSQSPSNKVTEKGKDVELRCDPISGHTALYWYRQSLGQGLEFLIYFQGNSAPDKSGLPSDRFSAERTGGSVSTLTIQRTQQEDSAVYLCASSLSISSYNEQFFGPGTRLTVL.

The chain joins TRBV18 to TRBJ2-4; no firm D call. Germline values: CDR1 KGHSH, CDR2 LQKENI. The length of the CDR3 is 15 residues. Trimming took off 5 bases at V and 0 bases at J, with 11 bases between the two ends. The CDR3 here is CASSTPTVAKNIQYF. The CDR3 region has the DNA TGTGCCAGCTCAACCCCGACTGTAGCCAAAAACATTCAGTACTTC.

The chain links TRBV5-1 to TRBJ1-2; D is possibly TRBD1 (6 bases). Germline assignment: CDR1 SGHRS and CDR2 YFSETQ. Trimming pared 0 bases from V and 6 bases from J, leaving 15 bases between. CDR3 length equals 15 residues. CDR3: CASSLVEGGADGYTF. In nucleotides, the CDR3 is TGCGCCAGCAGCTTGGTAGAGGGGGGCGCGGATGGCTACACCTTC.